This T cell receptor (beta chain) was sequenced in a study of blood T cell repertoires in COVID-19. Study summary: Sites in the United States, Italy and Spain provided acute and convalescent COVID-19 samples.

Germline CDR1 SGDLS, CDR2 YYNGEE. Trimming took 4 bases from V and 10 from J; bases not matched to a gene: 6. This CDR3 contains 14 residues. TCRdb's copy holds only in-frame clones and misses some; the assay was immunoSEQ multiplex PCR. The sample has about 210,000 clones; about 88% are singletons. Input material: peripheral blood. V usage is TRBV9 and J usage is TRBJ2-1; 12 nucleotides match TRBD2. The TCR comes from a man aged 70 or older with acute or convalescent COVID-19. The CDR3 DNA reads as TGTGCCAGCAGCCCCGGGACTAGCGGGTTAGAGCAGTTCTTC. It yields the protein CASSPGTSGLEQFF.